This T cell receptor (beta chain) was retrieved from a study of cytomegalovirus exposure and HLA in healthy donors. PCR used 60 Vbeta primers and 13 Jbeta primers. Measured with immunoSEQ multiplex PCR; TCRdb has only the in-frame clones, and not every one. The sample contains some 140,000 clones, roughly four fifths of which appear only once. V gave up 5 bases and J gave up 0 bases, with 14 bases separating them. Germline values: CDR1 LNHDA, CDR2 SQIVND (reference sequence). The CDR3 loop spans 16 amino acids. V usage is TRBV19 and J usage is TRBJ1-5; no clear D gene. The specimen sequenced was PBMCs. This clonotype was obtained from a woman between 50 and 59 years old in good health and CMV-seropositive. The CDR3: CASSRLAEYSNQPQHF. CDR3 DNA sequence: TGTGCCAGTAGTCGTTTGGCCGAATATAGCAATCAGCCCCAGCATTTT.